This TCR beta chain was retrieved from a study of control samples from healthy donors and cancer patients. The V gene end was trimmed by 4 bases and the J gene end by 5 bases; junction bases not matched to a gene: 14. Germline V gives CDR1 PRHDT, CDR2 FYEKMQ (reference sequence). This CDR3 spans 16 amino acids. Profiling relied on immunoSEQ multiplex PCR, and the TCRdb table lists in-frame clones only, not all of them. The table has 64,000 or so clones, more than 90% seen once. The TCR comes from a middle-aged man with colorectal cancer. The chain joins TRBV13 to TRBJ2-7; TRBD1 agrees at 7 bases. Material: PBMCs. CDR3 nucleotide sequence: TGTGCCAGCAGCTCACAGGGGCCGGCCTCCTTCCACGAGCAGTACTTC. This translates into CASSSQGPASFHEQYF.